The 6 T cell receptor beta chains in this list originate from one sample, sequenced in a study of OX40 agonist ivuxolimab in advanced cancers. Sequencing was performed with immunoSEQ multiplex PCR; in TCRdb, only in-frame clones are kept and a portion is missing. This sample has 14,000 or so clones, with about 94% found just once. The material sequenced was CD4+ or CD8+ T cells sorted from blood, taken in a trial of the OX40 agonist ivuxolimab. The origin of the receptors is an adult with an advanced solid tumor such as melanoma, head and neck, liver or kidney cancer.

This chain joins TRBV9 and TRBJ2-3; D gene unclear. The germline V gene has CDR1 SGDLS and CDR2 YYNGEE. The CDR3 runs 16 residues. V lost 1 base and J 0 bases, leaving 12 bases between the germline ends. CDR3 in amino acids: CASSVNTRGSTDTQYF. The CDR3 DNA sequence: TGTGCCAGCAGCGTAAATACGAGAGGTAGCACAGATACGCAGTATTTT.

The V and J genes are TRBV10-2 and TRBJ2-7; D might be TRBD2 (5 bases). Germline assignment: CDR1 WSHSY and CDR2 SAAADI. Trimming took off 7 bases at V and 4 bases at J, with 14 bases between the two ends. This CDR3 comprises 13 residues. The CDR3 DNA reads TGCGCCAGCACTCTTGGGAGTGTGTACGAGCAGTACTTC. This translates into CASTLGSVYEQYF.

This clone was counted a single time. The CDR3 spells CASSLEGGEQYF. Written as DNA, the CDR3 is TGCGCCAGCAGCTTGGAAGGGGGCGAGCAGTACTTC. The rearrangement joins TRBV5-1 to TRBJ2-7; maybe TRBD1 (6 bases). V dropped 0 bases and J dropped 6 bases, with 7 bases sitting between them. The CDR3 runs 12 residues. Per germline, CDR1 SGHRS and CDR2 YFSETQ.

The chain couples TRBV29-1 to TRBJ1-2; D may be TRBD1 (5 bases). Germline V CDR1 and CDR2: SQVTM, ANQGSEA. V lost 3 bases and J 3 bases, leaving 8 bases between the germline ends. The CDR3 totals 12 residues. The CDR3 region is CSVDQGYYGYTF. The CDR3 DNA reads TGCAGCGTTGACCAGGGTTACTATGGCTACACCTTC.

The CDR3 loop reads CASSLAGGLGDTQYF. CDR3 DNA sequence: TGTGCCAGCAGCTTAGCGGGGGGGCTAGGAGATACGCAGTATTTT. The chain employs TRBV5-6 and TRBJ2-3; 10 nucleotides align to TRBD2. The CDR3 is 15 residues long. The trim removed 2 bases at V and 5 bases at J, leaving 5 bases unmatched. Germline V gene data show CDR1 as SGHDT and CDR2 as YYEEEE.

This clone has only one observation. This chain connects TRBV13 to TRBJ2-7; D is unclear. CDR1 is PRHDT, CDR2 FYEKMQ, per germline (reference sequence). The CDR3 has 12 amino acids. V shed 1 base and J shed 5 bases, with 6 bases lying between them. The CDR3 here is CASSLELNEQYF. CDR3 DNA: TGTGCCAGCAGCTTAGAACTGAACGAGCAGTACTTC.